Presented here are 18 T cell receptor beta chains from one specimen sequenced in a study of blood T cell repertoires in COVID-19. This table comes from immunoSEQ multiplex PCR, and its TCRdb copy is limited to in-frame clones, with some not included. The sample comprises 120,000 or so clones, 70% to 80% of which are singletons, and less than 10% rests with the top ten. The sample was peripheral blood. These receptors were collected from a woman aged 60-75 years with acute or convalescent COVID-19.

This clone was detected a few times. CDR3 sequence (DNA): TGTGCCAGCAGCTTGAAAGGGAGCCACTATGGCTACACCTTC. Protein product: CASSLKGSHYGYTF. V gene TRBV5-4 combines with J gene TRBJ1-2; D gene uncertain. V was cut by 1 base and J by 3 bases, with 10 bases left in between. The germline V gene encodes CDR1 SGHNT and CDR2 YYREEE (reference sequence). The CDR3 has 14 residues.

This chain uses TRBV6-5 with TRBJ1-4; D gene uncertain. With 0 bases removed from V and 8 bases from J, the gap between germline ends came to 16 bases. The length of the CDR3 is 16 residues. Germline V CDR1 and CDR2: MNHEY, SVGAGI. DNA for the CDR3: TGTGCCAGCAGTTACTCAGGCGGAGGACGCGCAGAAAAACTGTTTTTT. This codes for CASSYSGGGRAEKLFF.

J is TRBJ1-1 and V is TRBV6-6; D possibly corresponds to TRBD1 (6 bases). This CDR3 spans 13 amino acids. CDR1 is MNHNY and CDR2 is SVGAGI in the germline V gene (reference sequence). V was pared by 11 bases and J by 4 bases, with 17 bases between. DNA of the CDR3: TGTGCCGTAACAGGGCCCCCAAGCACTGAAGCTTTCTTT. This sequence encodes CAVTGPPSTEAFF.

The chain uses TRBV3-1 (or the pseudogene TRBV3-2) and TRBJ2-3; D is undetermined. The CDR3 loop spans 14 amino acids. V lost 1 base to trimming and J lost 1 base, with 6 bases between them. The germline CDR1 and CDR2 sequences are LGHDT and YNNKEL (reference sequence). The CDR3 here is CASSQVGGTDTQYF. CDR3 nucleotides: TGTGCCAGCAGCCAAGTTGGAGGCACAGATACGCAGTATTTT.

In this sample, this clone turned up many times. This chain joins TRBV18 and TRBJ1-1; D remains unclear. V lost 2 bases and J 1 base, leaving 14 bases between the germline ends. Germline CDR1 KGHSH, CDR2 LQKENI. The CDR3 extends over 16 amino acids. The CDR3 region has the DNA TGTGCCAGCTCACCATCCTTCGCAGCGGAGAACACTGAAGCTTTCTTT. It encodes CASSPSFAAENTEAFF.

This chain links TRBV19 with TRBJ1-5; TRBD1 matches 8 bases. The CDR3 loop spans 16 amino acids. The V gene end was trimmed by 8 bases and the J gene end by 1 base; junction bases not matched to a gene: 10. CDR1 LNHDA and CDR2 SQIVND come from the germline V gene (reference sequence). The CDR3 loop is CASANRGVSSNQPQHF. CDR3 DNA: TGTGCCAGTGCCAACAGGGGGGTTTCAAGCAATCAGCCCCAGCATTTT.

The genes are TRBV5-1 and TRBJ2-7; maybe TRBD2 (6 bases). CDR3 length: 14 amino acids. CDR1 and CDR2 from the germline V gene are SGHRS and YFSETQ. V was trimmed by 2 bases and J by 1 base, leaving 10 bases between them. DNA of the CDR3: TGCGCCAGCAGCTTAAGTGGGGGGTCCTACGAGCAGTACTTC. Translating it yields CASSLSGGSYEQYF.

The V gene is TRBV5-1, the J gene TRBJ1-2; 7 nucleotides agree with TRBD1. Trimming cost V 1 base and J 4 bases; bases outside gene matches: 7. The CDR3 length is 15 residues. The germline V gene encodes CDR1 SGHRS and CDR2 YFSETQ. The CDR3 DNA is TGCGCCAGCAGCTTGACTTCGGGACAGATCTATGGCTACACCTTC. Translation: CASSLTSGQIYGYTF.

This clone was picked up a small number of times. The chain couples TRBV28 to TRBJ1-5, with D possibly matching TRBD1 (6 bases). V shed 5 bases and J shed 6 bases, with 11 bases lying between them. The CDR3 covers 13 residues. The germline CDR1 and CDR2 sequences are MDHEN and SYDVKM. The CDR3 reads CASSTQGGQPQHF. CDR3 sequence (DNA): TGTGCCAGCAGTACACAAGGGGGTCAGCCCCAGCATTTT.

The chain employs TRBV6-1 and TRBJ2-3; D is uncertain. V dropped 2 bases and J dropped 6 bases, with 12 bases sitting between them. The CDR3 extends over 14 amino acids. The germline gives CDR1 MNHNS, CDR2 SASEGT. The CDR3 region has the DNA TGTGCCAGCAGTGAACGCCAGATCTTGGATACGCAGTATTTT. It is translated as CASSERQILDTQYF.

This clone was recorded a few times. The gene calls are TRBV12-2 and TRBJ2-1; the table's D call TRBD2 went unverified against the DNA. TRBV12-2 is recorded as a pseudogene. The CDR3 loop spans 15 amino acids. The CDR3 nucleotides are TGTGCAAGTCGCGTGCGGCGGGGCCGCTACAATGAGCAGTTCTTC. Amino acid sequence: CASRVRRGRYNEQFF.

V is TRBV9 and J is TRBJ1-5; the D is unclear. Germline V gene data show CDR1 as SGDLS and CDR2 as YYNGEE. The CDR3 is 14 amino acids. V was pared by 4 bases and J by 4 bases, with 12 bases between. CDR3 amino acids: CASSHRDENQPQHF. In DNA form, the CDR3 reads TGTGCCAGCAGCCATCGGGATGAGAATCAGCCCCAGCATTTT.

This chain uses TRBV2 with TRBJ2-5; 9 bases align to TRBD1. Germline V gene data show CDR1 as SNHLY and CDR2 as FYNNEI. V gave up 7 bases and J gave up 2 bases; unmatched junction bases: 2. The CDR3 covers 13 residues. The DNA for the CDR3 is TGTGCCAGCACGGGACAGGGACAAGAGACCCAGTACTTC. Residues: CASTGQGQETQYF. The full variable domain, in which reference TRBV2 and TRBJ2-5 provide the parts outside the CDR3, is EPEVTQTPSHQVTQMGQEVILRCVPISNHLYFYWYRQILGQKVEFLVSFYNNEISEKSEIFDDQFSVERPDGSNFTLKIRSTKLEDSAMYFCASTGQGQETQYFGPGTRLLVL.

This chain connects TRBV6-2 or TRBV6-3 to TRBJ2-7, with D maybe TRBD2 (6 bases). The V end was cut by 3 bases, the J end by 0 bases, with 15 bases between. The CDR3 spans 16 residues. Germline V gene lookup returns CDR1 MNHEY and CDR2 SVGEGT. CDR3 sequence (DNA): TGTGCCAGCAGTTATTTCGTGGAGGGCAACTCCTACGAGCAGTACTTC. This codes for CASSYFVEGNSYEQYF.

This clone was detected only a few times. The chain uses TRBV10-1 and TRBJ1-1; D not resolved. Germline CDR1 and CDR2: WNHNN and SYGVQD (reference sequence). The CDR3 has 14 residues. The ends were cut back, 7 bases at V and 1 base at J, with 13 bases in the middle. This CDR3 is CASTQSGGNTEAFF. The CDR3 DNA reads TGCGCCAGCACGCAGTCCGGCGGGAACACTGAAGCTTTCTTT.

The rearrangement joins TRBV5-4 to TRBJ1-2, with unresolved D. Trimming shortened V by 5 bases and J by 1 base, and 9 bases separated the two germline ends. CDR3 length: 13 residues. CDR1 and CDR2 (germline): SGHNT, YYREEE (reference sequence). CDR3 bases: TGTGCCAGCAGAGTGACGGGTAACTATGGCTACACCTTC. Its protein product is CASRVTGNYGYTF.

The chain joins TRBV7-9 to TRBJ1-3; 12 nucleotides agree with TRBD1. This CDR3 has 17 amino acids. Germline assignment: CDR1 SEHNR and CDR2 FQNEAQ (reference sequence). V shed 2 bases, J shed 4 bases, and the junction held 6 bases outside the gene matches. In nucleotides, the CDR3 is TGTGCCAGCAGCTTAATTACCGGGACAGGGGGCGGAAACACCATATATTTT. Amino acids: CASSLITGTGGGNTIYF.

V is TRBV14 and J is TRBJ2-5, with D possibly matching TRBD2 (6 bases). The germline V gene has CDR1 SGHDN and CDR2 FVKESK. Trimming took off 4 bases at V and 4 bases at J, with 16 bases between the two ends. The CDR3 runs 15 residues. As DNA, the CDR3 is TGTGCCAGCAGCCGGAGGGGAGGTATAGGAGAGACCCAGTACTTC. This gives the protein CASSRRGGIGETQYF.